These T cell receptor beta chains were read from a single sample in a study of CD8 T cells in acute hepatitis C reinfection. Data came from immunoSEQ multiplex PCR; TCRdb stores just in-frame clones and leaves some out. The sample yields tens of thousands of clones, 80% to 90% seen once. Sequencing was done on a sample of naive CD8+ T cells from PBMCs. These receptors originate from a young woman who spontaneously cleared hepatitis C infection. Each CDR3 is given with its conserved first and last residue. The D gene is left open where the match is weak. Clone size appears in some rows only: once, few, many, or a class for an expanded clone.

TGTGCCAGCAGCTTATCTCTGGGGCTGGCCTACGAGCAGTACTTC | CASSLSLGLAYEQYF | TRBJ2-7 | once | - | TRBV7-2
TGCGCCAGCAGCCAAGAATTATCGGCCTCATCACGGGACAATGAGCAGTTCTTC | CASSQELSASSRDNEQFF | TRBJ2-1 | - | - | TRBV4-1
TGTGCCAGCAGCTTCCCTTTTATGGGGGTTCTATCTAGCACAGATACGCAGTATTTT | CASSFPFMGVLSSTDTQYF | TRBJ2-3 | - | - | TRBV11-2
TGTGCCAGCAGTTTTAGCCCGGGACAGGGGGCAATCGATACGCAGTATTTT | CASSFSPGQGAIDTQYF | TRBJ2-3 | - | TRBD1 | TRBV28
TGTGCCAGCAGCAGGGCGGCGTTTGCAGGTCTCAATCAGCCCCAGCATTTT | CASSRAAFAGLNQPQHF | TRBJ1-5 | - | - | TRBV2
TGTGCCAGCAGTTCATCCGGGACAGGGGTCGGCTACACCTTC | CASSSSGTGVGYTF | TRBJ1-2 | - | TRBD1 | TRBV6-6
TGTGCCAGCAGCTTTCTAGACAGCGACACTGAAGCTTTCTTT | CASSFLDSDTEAFF | TRBJ1-1 | few | - | TRBV7-9
TGTGCCAGCAGCCAGCCCGGGTCGCCAGATGAGCAGTTCTTC | CASSQPGSPDEQFF | TRBJ2-1 | - | - | TRBV5-4
TGTGCCAGCAGTTTATGGGGACCGATGAACACTGAAGCTTTCTTT | CASSLWGPMNTEAFF | TRBJ1-1 | - | - | TRBV27
TGTGCCAGCAGTTTACCTCGACAGGGTTCCTACGAGCAGTACTTC | CASSLPRQGSYEQYF | TRBJ2-7 | once | TRBD1 | TRBV27
TGTGCCAGCAGTTATGCGGCGAACACTGAAGCTTTCTTT | CASSYAANTEAFF | TRBJ1-1 | few | - | TRBV6-5
TGTGCCAGCAAACTTTGGCCTAGCTCCTACAATGAGCAGTTCTTC | CASKLWPSSYNEQFF | TRBJ2-1 | - | - | TRBV6-4
TGTGCCAGCAGAACAGGCCAGCGCACTGAAGCTTTCTTT | CASRTGQRTEAFF | TRBJ1-1 | - | - | TRBV28
TGCAGCGTTGACGTCAGGTCGGGCTACACCTTC | CSVDVRSGYTF | TRBJ1-2 | - | - | TRBV29-1
TGCGCCAGCAGCCAGTCACTCCTCAACGAGGCCTACGAGCAGTACTTC | CASSQSLLNEAYEQYF | TRBJ2-7 | - | - | TRBV4-1
TGTGCCAGCAGTGAAGCCGATCGGGGCTCCTACGAGCAGTACTTC | CASSEADRGSYEQYF | TRBJ2-7 | - | - | TRBV6-1
TGTGCCAGTAGTATCGTTGACGCTAGCAATCAGCCCCAGCATTTT | CASSIVDASNQPQHF | TRBJ1-5 | - | - | TRBV19
TGTGCCACCAGCAGAGGGGACAGGGCTGGTTACGAGCAGTACTTC | CATSRGDRAGYEQYF | TRBJ2-7 | - | TRBD1 | TRBV15
TGTGCCAGCAGAGGCTTTCGCACAGATACGCAGTATTTT | CASRGFRTDTQYF | TRBJ2-3 | - | - | TRBV7-6
TGTGCCAGTAGTGTAAATCTCGGGGCTAATGAAAAACTGTTTTTT | CASSVNLGANEKLFF | TRBJ1-4 | - | - | TRBV19
TGTGCCAGCAGCCCAGACACCTACGAGCAGTACTTC | CASSPDTYEQYF | TRBJ2-7 | few | - | TRBV14
TGCGCCAGCAGCCAAGAGTGGGGTGGCGCAAACATTCAGTACTTC | CASSQEWGGANIQYF | TRBJ2-4 | - | - | TRBV4-1
TGTGCCAGCAGTGCGAGGGAAAAGCAGTTCTTC | CASSAREKQFF | TRBJ2-1 | once | - | TRBV25-1
TGCGCCAGCAGCTCCGGGGGTTTCCAAGAGACCCAGTACTTC | CASSSGGFQETQYF | TRBJ2-5 | - | - | TRBV5-1
TGTGCCAGCAGCGTAGATGGAGTAGCGGGAGGGCAGTTCTTC | CASSVDGVAGGQFF | TRBJ2-1 | - | TRBD2 | TRBV9
TGCGCCAGCAGCCAAGCGGGGCTAGGGGAGACCCAGTACTTC | CASSQAGLGETQYF | TRBJ2-5 | few | - | TRBV4-1
TGCGCCAGCAGCCCCCTCCGCGGGAGAGCCACCGGGGAGCTGTTTTTT | CASSPLRGRATGELFF | TRBJ2-2 | few | TRBD2 | TRBV5-1
TGTGCCAGCAAGGGATGGGAGAACACTGAAGCTTTCTTT | CASKGWENTEAFF | TRBJ1-1 | - | - | TRBV7-9
TGTGCCAGCACCTTGTGGGACAACAGAGGGGAGACCCAGTACTTC | CASTLWDNRGETQYF | TRBJ2-5 | - | - | TRBV11-1
TGTGCCATCGGGGAGGGGATGAGGTCTGGAAACACCATATATTTT | CAIGEGMRSGNTIYF | TRBJ1-3 | - | - | TRBV10-3
TGTGCCAGCGGGCCGATACAGGGTACGCAGTATTTT | CASGPIQGTQYF | TRBJ2-3 | - | - | TRBV27
TGTGCCAGCAGCCCCTCGACGTACGAGCAGTACTTC | CASSPSTYEQYF | TRBJ2-7 | once | - | TRBV7-6
TGTGCCAGCAGTGAATCGGGAGTTGGGAGCGATGAGCAGTTCTTC | CASSESGVGSDEQFF | TRBJ2-1 | - | - | TRBV2
TGTGCCAGCAGCGGCGGACTAGCGGACCTCACAGATACGCAGTATTTT | CASSGGLADLTDTQYF | TRBJ2-3 | once | TRBD2 | TRBV9
TGTGCCAGCTCGGCAGGGCGCCTATCTGGAAACACCATATATTTT | CASSAGRLSGNTIYF | TRBJ1-3 | - | - | TRBV7-9
TGTGCCAGCAGCCAAGCTAGCCGTGATGAGCAGTTCTTC | CASSQASRDEQFF | TRBJ2-1 | - | - | TRBV14
TGTGCCAGCATTTCATTAATGAACACTGAAGCTTTCTTT | CASISLMNTEAFF | TRBJ1-1 | - | - | TRBV6-5
TGTGCCAGCAGCTTAGCCGTAGCCGGATCCCTAGCGGGAGTGGATAACACCGGGGAGCTGTTTTTT | CASSLAVAGSLAGVDNTGELFF | TRBJ2-2 | - | TRBD2 | TRBV7-6
TGTGCCAGCAGCTCCCCCTTAGGGGAGGGTTCCGGGGAGCTGTTTTTT | CASSSPLGEGSGELFF | TRBJ2-2 | - | TRBD2 | TRBV13
TGTGCCAGTAGCCCCTGGAAGGAGCTGGGAAACACCATATATTTT | CASSPWKELGNTIYF | TRBJ1-3 | once | - | TRBV19
TGTGCCACCCTGGGGCGGGAGGACACCGGGGAGCTGTTTTTT | CATLGREDTGELFF | TRBJ2-2 | - | TRBD2 | TRBV15